This T cell receptor (beta chain) was sequenced for a study of blood T cell repertoires in COVID-19. Study at large: Acute and convalescent COVID-19 samples came from the United States, Italy and Spain. T cells, B-cell-depleted T cells, or PBMCs provided the cDNA or gDNA that served as material.

This CDR3 has 13 residues. Per the germline V gene, CDR1 is SGHDT and CDR2 is YYEEEE. V gave up 0 bases and J gave up 4 bases, with 6 bases separating them. Methods used by the authors: Amplification of reference gene primers was used by the study to estimate nucleated cell counts. TCRdb's copy holds only in-frame clones and misses some; the assay was immunoSEQ multiplex PCR. V and J calls and clone size are copied from that table; D and trimming were computed from the DNA. The table lists some 120,000 clones, less than 90% of them singletons. This clonotype was obtained from a woman aged 25 to 39 who had recovered from COVID-19. The V and J genes are TRBV5-6 and TRBJ2-3; tentatively, D is TRBD1 (6 bases). Sample: peripheral blood. The CDR3, as DNA: TGTGCCAGCAGCTTGGGGGGGCCAGATACGCAGTATTTT. Protein: CASSLGGPDTQYF.